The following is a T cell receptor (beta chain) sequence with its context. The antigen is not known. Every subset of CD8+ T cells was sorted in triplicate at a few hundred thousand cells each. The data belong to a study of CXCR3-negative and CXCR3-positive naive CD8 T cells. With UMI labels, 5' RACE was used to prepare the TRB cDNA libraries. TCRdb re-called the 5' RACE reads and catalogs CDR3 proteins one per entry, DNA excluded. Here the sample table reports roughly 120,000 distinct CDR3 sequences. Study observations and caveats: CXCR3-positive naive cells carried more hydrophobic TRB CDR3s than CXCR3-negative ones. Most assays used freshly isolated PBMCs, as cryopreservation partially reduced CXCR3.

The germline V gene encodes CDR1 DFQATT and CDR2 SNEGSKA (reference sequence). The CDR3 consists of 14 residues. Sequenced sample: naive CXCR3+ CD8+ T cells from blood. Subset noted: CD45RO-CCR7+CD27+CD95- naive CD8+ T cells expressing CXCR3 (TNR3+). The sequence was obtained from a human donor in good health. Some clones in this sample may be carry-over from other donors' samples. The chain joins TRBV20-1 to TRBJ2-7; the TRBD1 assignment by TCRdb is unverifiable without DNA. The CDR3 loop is CSAYRDRLYYEQYF.